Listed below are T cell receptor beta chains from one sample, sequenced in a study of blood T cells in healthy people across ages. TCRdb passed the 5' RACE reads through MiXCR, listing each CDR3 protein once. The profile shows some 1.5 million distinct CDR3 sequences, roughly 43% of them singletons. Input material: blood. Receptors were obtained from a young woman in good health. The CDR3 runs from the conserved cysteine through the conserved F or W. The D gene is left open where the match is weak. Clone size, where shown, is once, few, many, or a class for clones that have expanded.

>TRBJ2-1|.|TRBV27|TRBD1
CASSKQGAGYNEQFF
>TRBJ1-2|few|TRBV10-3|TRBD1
CATSTGSGYGYTF
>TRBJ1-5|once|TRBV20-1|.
CSAQDSYSNQPQHF
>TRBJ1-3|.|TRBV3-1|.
CASSTSGTSNTIYF
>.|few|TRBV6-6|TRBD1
CASSYGDRGLYEQYF
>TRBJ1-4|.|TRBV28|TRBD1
CASSLGTGSEEKRFF
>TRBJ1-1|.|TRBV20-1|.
CSARNRVGTEAFF
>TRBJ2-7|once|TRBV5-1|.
CTSMGNTVNYEQYF
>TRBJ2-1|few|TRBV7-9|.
CASSSTLAGGNEQFF
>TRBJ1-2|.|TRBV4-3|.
CASSQEMNIGNYGYTF
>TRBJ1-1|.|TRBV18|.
CASSPVSRDTEAFF
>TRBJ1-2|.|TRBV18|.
CASSPDPIYGYTF
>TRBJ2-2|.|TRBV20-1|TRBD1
CSAGDRGRTGELFF
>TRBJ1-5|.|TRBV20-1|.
CSAREDRHQPQHF
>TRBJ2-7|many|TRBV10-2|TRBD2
CASNQAGGAYEQYF
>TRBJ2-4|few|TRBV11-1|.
CASKFIGGGRLKLGAKNIQYF
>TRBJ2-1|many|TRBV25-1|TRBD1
CASHPGQGSYNEQFF
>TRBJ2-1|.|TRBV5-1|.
CASSLEGPEWDEQFF
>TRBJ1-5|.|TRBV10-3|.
CAISEAWTTGQNKPQHF
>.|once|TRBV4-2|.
CASSQDEAGETQYF
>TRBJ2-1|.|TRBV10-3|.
CAISGTYSYNEQFF
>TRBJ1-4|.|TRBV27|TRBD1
CASSGAPGTGDEKLFF
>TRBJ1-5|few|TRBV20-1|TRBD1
CSVGTGGRSNQPQHF
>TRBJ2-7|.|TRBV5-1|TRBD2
CASSLEWGLGRSEQYF
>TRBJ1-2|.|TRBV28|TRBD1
CASSFPGGSGYGYTF
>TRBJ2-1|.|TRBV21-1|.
CACSKAGGRIYNEQFF
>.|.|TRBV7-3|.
CASSPLGPSYNEQYF
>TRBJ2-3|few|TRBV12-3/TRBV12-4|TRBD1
CASQDRGGTDTQYF
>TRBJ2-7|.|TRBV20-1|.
CSARDRIRHEQYF
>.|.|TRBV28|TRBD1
CASIPTGGQGYEQYF
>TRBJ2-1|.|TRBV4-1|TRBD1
CASSQDQGASLEQFF
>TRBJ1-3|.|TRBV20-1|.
CSATTGGSGNTIYF
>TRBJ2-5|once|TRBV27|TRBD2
CASITFGLEETQYF
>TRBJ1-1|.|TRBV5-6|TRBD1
CASSLLEGAFLNTEAFF
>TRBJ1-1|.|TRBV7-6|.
CASSLAGDKNTEAFF
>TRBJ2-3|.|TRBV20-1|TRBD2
CSVPSGRYTDTQYF
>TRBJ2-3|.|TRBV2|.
CASSESESTDTQYF
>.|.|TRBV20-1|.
CSARGRGLVVETQYF
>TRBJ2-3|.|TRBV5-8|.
CASSPTESDTQYF
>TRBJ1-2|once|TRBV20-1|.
CSVPGNNYGYTF